This is a list of T cell receptor beta chains from one sample in a study of blood T cell repertoires in COVID-19. Measured with immunoSEQ multiplex PCR; TCRdb has only the in-frame clones, and not every one. In the table there are some 490,000 clones, approximately 83% of which are singletons. The sample consisted of peripheral blood. The receptors originated from a human donor in a cohort sampled during active COVID-19. CDR3s include the opening cysteine and the closing phenylalanine or tryptophan. A D gene is named only where the DNA matches it firmly. Where a row states a size, it is once, few, many or the class of an expanded clone; other rows omit it.

J gene: TRBJ2-1
D gene: TRBD2
clone size: few
V gene: TRBV9
CDR3 protein: CASNPGLARIDEQFF
CDR3 DNA: TGTGCCAGCAACCCGGGACTAGCGCGGATCGATGAGCAGTTCTTC

J gene: TRBJ1-5
D gene: .
clone size: few
V gene: TRBV7-2
CDR3 protein: CASSFSENQPQHF
CDR3 DNA: TGTGCCAGCAGCTTTTCGGAGAATCAGCCCCAGCATTTT

J gene: TRBJ2-3
D gene: TRBD2
clone size: .
V gene: TRBV24-1
CDR3 protein: CATSDPGLAGPSTDTQYF
CDR3 DNA: TGTGCCACCAGTGACCCCGGACTAGCGGGACCAAGCACAGATACGCAGTATTTT

J gene: TRBJ1-5
D gene: .
clone size: .
V gene: TRBV12-3/TRBV12-4
CDR3 protein: CASRFGENQPQHF
CDR3 DNA: TGTGCCAGCAGGTTCGGAGAAAATCAGCCCCAGCATTTT

J gene: TRBJ1-3
D gene: TRBD1
clone size: .
V gene: TRBV9
CDR3 protein: CASSPRTGSGNTIYF
CDR3 DNA: TGTGCCAGCAGCCCCCGGACAGGCTCTGGAAACACCATATATTTT

J gene: TRBJ2-2
D gene: TRBD1
clone size: .
V gene: TRBV7-8
CDR3 protein: CASLGRGPVAGELFF
CDR3 DNA: TGTGCCAGCCTGGGAAGGGGGCCGGTTGCCGGGGAGCTGTTTTTT

J gene: TRBJ2-7
D gene: TRBD1
clone size: .
V gene: TRBV5-4
CDR3 protein: CASSPRDRVHEQYF
CDR3 DNA: TGTGCCAGCAGCCCCCGGGACAGGGTCCACGAGCAGTACTTC

J gene: TRBJ2-7
D gene: TRBD1
clone size: .
V gene: TRBV6-5
CDR3 protein: CASSSTGTGSNEQYF
CDR3 DNA: TGTGCCAGCAGCTCCACCGGGACAGGGTCCAACGAGCAGTACTTC

J gene: TRBJ1-2
D gene: .
clone size: .
V gene: TRBV6-5
CDR3 protein: CASSYGGDRPNYGYTF
CDR3 DNA: TGTGCCAGCAGCTACGGGGGGGATAGGCCTAACTATGGCTACACCTTC

J gene: TRBJ1-2
D gene: TRBD1
clone size: once
V gene: TRBV3-1/TRBV3-2
CDR3 protein: CASSPRGGTGGFGDYGYTF
CDR3 DNA: TGTGCCAGCAGCCCCCGAGGGGGGACAGGGGGCTTTGGAGACTATGGCTACACCTTC

J gene: TRBJ1-2
D gene: TRBD1
clone size: few
V gene: TRBV28
CDR3 protein: CASSQGALGYTF
CDR3 DNA: TGTGCCAGCAGTCAGGGGGCTCTTGGCTACACCTTC

J gene: TRBJ1-1
D gene: .
clone size: .
V gene: TRBV7-2
CDR3 protein: CASSSPQVGQAFF
CDR3 DNA: TGTGCCAGCAGCTCCCCACAAGTGGGGCAAGCTTTCTTT

J gene: TRBJ2-2
D gene: TRBD1
clone size: few
V gene: TRBV9
CDR3 protein: CASRTGRDGELFF
CDR3 DNA: TGTGCCAGCCGGACAGGCCGTGACGGGGAGCTGTTTTTT

J gene: TRBJ1-2
D gene: TRBD1
clone size: .
V gene: TRBV29-1
CDR3 protein: CSVRGRWYGYTF
CDR3 DNA: TGCAGCGTCAGGGGGAGGTGGTATGGCTACACCTTC

J gene: TRBJ2-7
D gene: TRBD1
clone size: .
V gene: TRBV5-8
CDR3 protein: CASSLSDRDVNEQYF
CDR3 DNA: TGTGCCAGCAGCTTAAGCGACAGGGACGTAAACGAGCAGTACTTC

J gene: TRBJ1-1
D gene: .
clone size: .
V gene: TRBV19
CDR3 protein: CASSRFRGGNTEAFF
CDR3 DNA: TGTGCCAGTAGCAGATTTAGGGGAGGGAACACTGAAGCTTTCTTT

J gene: TRBJ1-1
D gene: .
clone size: .
V gene: TRBV15
CDR3 protein: CATSRDTGSVGTEAFF
CDR3 DNA: TGTGCCACCAGCAGAGATACAGGCTCCGTTGGCACTGAAGCTTTCTTT

J gene: TRBJ1-3
D gene: TRBD1
clone size: .
V gene: TRBV6-2/TRBV6-3
CDR3 protein: CASSYAGQTSGNTIYF
CDR3 DNA: TGTGCCAGCAGTTACGCGGGACAGACATCTGGAAACACCATATATTTT

J gene: TRBJ1-2
D gene: TRBD1
clone size: .
V gene: TRBV28
CDR3 protein: CASSSPGTVLYGYTF
CDR3 DNA: TGTGCCAGCAGTTCACCCGGGACAGTTCTCTATGGCTACACCTTC

J gene: TRBJ1-2
D gene: .
clone size: .
V gene: TRBV30
CDR3 protein: CAWGTTSYGYTF
CDR3 DNA: TGTGCCTGGGGGACAACTTCATATGGCTACACCTTC

J gene: TRBJ1-4
D gene: TRBD1
clone size: .
V gene: TRBV5-6
CDR3 protein: CASSSQGAFYEKLFF
CDR3 DNA: TGTGCCAGCAGCTCGCAGGGGGCGTTTTATGAAAAACTGTTTTTT

J gene: TRBJ1-1
D gene: .
clone size: few
V gene: TRBV6-6
CDR3 protein: CASSYGSTSTEAFF
CDR3 DNA: TGTGCCAGCAGTTACGGGAGCACGTCCACTGAAGCTTTCTTT

J gene: TRBJ1-5
D gene: .
clone size: .
V gene: TRBV5-8
CDR3 protein: CASSYFLQGLNNQPQHF
CDR3 DNA: TGTGCCAGCAGTTATTTTTTACAGGGATTGAACAATCAGCCCCAGCATTTT

J gene: TRBJ2-3
D gene: TRBD2
clone size: .
V gene: TRBV3-1/TRBV3-2
CDR3 protein: CASSSSSGVWDTQYF
CDR3 DNA: TGTGCCAGCAGCAGCTCTAGCGGCGTGTGGGATACGCAGTATTTT

J gene: TRBJ1-4
D gene: .
clone size: .
V gene: TRBV5-1
CDR3 protein: CASSQRAGGEKLFF
CDR3 DNA: TGCGCCAGCAGCCAGCGGGCCGGAGGTGAAAAACTGTTTTTT

J gene: TRBJ2-7
D gene: .
clone size: .
V gene: TRBV11-2
CDR3 protein: CASSFSQGDRLYEQYF
CDR3 DNA: TGTGCCAGCAGCTTTTCCCAGGGAGACAGGCTCTACGAGCAGTACTTC

J gene: TRBJ2-7
D gene: TRBD2
clone size: .
V gene: TRBV19
CDR3 protein: CASTPGLGGYEQYF
CDR3 DNA: TGTGCCAGTACCCCGGGACTAGGTGGTTACGAGCAGTACTTC

J gene: TRBJ1-3
D gene: .
clone size: .
V gene: TRBV19
CDR3 protein: CASSINRDYGNTIYF
CDR3 DNA: TGTGCCAGTAGTATCAACAGGGACTACGGAAACACCATATATTTT

J gene: TRBJ2-1
D gene: TRBD2
clone size: .
V gene: TRBV3-1/TRBV3-2
CDR3 protein: CASSQDGGGYNEQFF
CDR3 DNA: TGTGCCAGCAGCCAAGATGGGGGAGGGTACAATGAGCAGTTCTTC

J gene: TRBJ1-5
D gene: TRBD1
clone size: .
V gene: TRBV5-5
CDR3 protein: CASSPNGQAGNQPQHF
CDR3 DNA: TGTGCCAGCAGCCCAAACGGACAGGCGGGCAATCAGCCCCAGCATTTT

J gene: TRBJ2-7
D gene: TRBD2
clone size: .
V gene: TRBV5-4
CDR3 protein: CASSLITSGRNEQYF
CDR3 DNA: TGTGCCAGCAGCTTGATAACTAGCGGGAGGAACGAGCAGTACTTC

J gene: TRBJ1-4
D gene: TRBD1
clone size: once
V gene: TRBV25-1
CDR3 protein: CASSARQGVTEKLFF
CDR3 DNA: TGTGCCAGCAGTGCCCGACAGGGGGTAACTGAAAAACTGTTTTTT

J gene: TRBJ1-1
D gene: .
clone size: .
V gene: TRBV14
CDR3 protein: CASSQQGLSEAFF
CDR3 DNA: TGTGCCAGCAGCCAACAGGGACTATCGGAAGCTTTCTTT

J gene: TRBJ1-5
D gene: .
clone size: .
V gene: TRBV7-2
CDR3 protein: CASGGGQPQHF
CDR3 DNA: TGTGCCAGCGGGGGGGGTCAGCCCCAGCATTTT

J gene: TRBJ1-2
D gene: .
clone size: few
V gene: TRBV25-1
CDR3 protein: CASSEYLRGYTF
CDR3 DNA: TGTGCCAGCAGTGAATATTTGAGAGGCTACACCTTC

J gene: TRBJ1-3
D gene: .
clone size: .
V gene: TRBV27
CDR3 protein: CASKQGAEGNTIYF
CDR3 DNA: TGTGCCAGCAAACAAGGAGCGGAAGGAAACACCATATATTTT

J gene: TRBJ1-6
D gene: .
clone size: .
V gene: TRBV6-5
CDR3 protein: CASSRTSFNSPLHF
CDR3 DNA: TGTGCCAGCAGTCGGACATCTTTTAATTCACCCCTCCACTTT

J gene: TRBJ2-7
D gene: TRBD1
clone size: .
V gene: TRBV5-1
CDR3 protein: CASSLRDRGSYEQYF
CDR3 DNA: TGCGCCAGCAGCTTGCGGGACAGGGGCTCCTACGAGCAGTACTTC

J gene: TRBJ2-5
D gene: TRBD1
clone size: .
V gene: TRBV15
CDR3 protein: CATSLPTGGSQETQYF
CDR3 DNA: TGTGCCACCAGCTTACCGACAGGGGGTTCCCAAGAGACCCAGTACTTC

J gene: TRBJ2-1
D gene: .
clone size: .
V gene: TRBV3-1/TRBV3-2
CDR3 protein: CASSQVSQQGEQFF
CDR3 DNA: TGTGCCAGCAGCCAAGTTAGCCAGCAGGGTGAGCAGTTCTTC

J gene: TRBJ1-2
D gene: .
clone size: .
V gene: TRBV7-2
CDR3 protein: CASSAGGVRGYGYTF
CDR3 DNA: TGTGCCAGCAGCGCCGGGGGGGTCCGCGGCTATGGCTACACCTTC

J gene: TRBJ1-5
D gene: .
clone size: .
V gene: TRBV7-9
CDR3 protein: CASTLSQGNQPQHF
CDR3 DNA: TGTGCCAGCACCCTTTCCCAGGGAAATCAGCCCCAGCATTTT

J gene: TRBJ2-5
D gene: .
clone size: .
V gene: TRBV7-2
CDR3 protein: CASSPQTGTKETQYF
CDR3 DNA: TGTGCCAGCAGCCCGCAAACCGGGACAAAAGAGACCCAGTACTTC

J gene: TRBJ2-7
D gene: TRBD2
clone size: .
V gene: TRBV3-1/TRBV3-2
CDR3 protein: CASSQLAGHSYEQYF
CDR3 DNA: TGTGCCAGCAGCCAATTAGCGGGGCATTCCTACGAGCAGTACTTC

J gene: TRBJ2-5
D gene: TRBD1
clone size: .
V gene: TRBV29-1
CDR3 protein: CSVDRQGRGETQYF
CDR3 DNA: TGCAGCGTTGATCGACAGGGAAGAGGAGAGACCCAGTACTTC

J gene: TRBJ2-1
D gene: TRBD2
clone size: .
V gene: TRBV5-1
CDR3 protein: CASSLQLASSEQFF
CDR3 DNA: TGCGCCAGCAGCTTGCAACTAGCGTCAAGTGAGCAGTTCTTC

J gene: TRBJ1-4
D gene: .
clone size: .
V gene: TRBV7-9
CDR3 protein: CASSQGLGNEKLFF
CDR3 DNA: TGTGCCAGCAGCCAGGGGCTAGGGAATGAAAAACTGTTTTTT

J gene: TRBJ2-1
D gene: TRBD2
clone size: .
V gene: TRBV2
CDR3 protein: CASRASGDNNEQFF
CDR3 DNA: TGTGCCAGCAGGGCTAGCGGAGATAACAATGAGCAGTTCTTC

J gene: TRBJ2-3
D gene: .
clone size: .
V gene: TRBV5-1
CDR3 protein: CASSPQKSTDTQYF
CDR3 DNA: TGCGCCAGCAGCCCCCAGAAAAGCACAGATACGCAGTATTTT

J gene: TRBJ2-1
D gene: TRBD2
clone size: .
V gene: TRBV5-4
CDR3 protein: CATSSGMYNEQFF
CDR3 DNA: TGTGCCACCTCTAGCGGGATGTACAATGAGCAGTTCTTC

J gene: TRBJ2-2
D gene: TRBD2
clone size: .
V gene: TRBV6-5
CDR3 protein: CAIPGLAVDTGELFF
CDR3 DNA: TGTGCCATTCCCGGACTAGCGGTCGACACCGGGGAGCTGTTTTTT